This passage covers 29 T cell receptor beta chains from one sample sequenced in a study of T cells after yellow fever vaccination. TCRdb re-derived calls from the 5' RACE reads in MiXCR, one entry per CDR3 protein. The data contain just under 600,000 distinct CDR3 sequences, about 13% of them singletons. The specimen was PBMCs, collected on the day of the yellow fever booster vaccination. The origin of the receptors is a man aged 30-40 years who received the YFV17D yellow fever vaccine.

This clonotype occurred many times. Here the CDR3 reads CASSVGRNNEQFF. The CDR3 DNA sequence: TGTGCCAGCAGCGTAGGTCGGAACAATGAGCAGTTCTTC. The J gene is TRBJ2-1, the V gene TRBV9, with D unclear. CDR1 SGDLS and CDR2 YYNGEE come from the germline V gene. CDR3 length equals 13 residues. Trimming left V 0 bases short and J 5 bases short, with 6 bases between.

This clonotype was counted between two and nine times. The chain carries TRBV5-1 and TRBJ2-7; D gene ambiguous. Germline CDR1 and CDR2: SGHRS and YFSETQ. The CDR3 loop spans 13 amino acids. Trimming removed 0 bases at V and 7 bases at J, with 11 bases between. CDR3 coding DNA: TGCGCCAGCAGCTTGGCGGAGCTGGGGGAGCAGTACTTC. Protein: CASSLAELGEQYF.

The chain employs TRBV20-1 and TRBJ2-7, with 8 bases lining up with TRBD1. Germline CDR1 DFQATT, CDR2 SNEGSKA (reference sequence). Unmatched junction bases numbered 3, after V lost 1 base and J lost 1 base. The CDR3 consists of 14 residues. The CDR3 spells CSARGTGFSYEQYF. Written as DNA, the CDR3 is TGCAGTGCTAGAGGGACAGGGTTTTCCTACGAGCAGTACTTC.

The chain employs TRBV4-2 and TRBJ1-5; D may be TRBD1 (6 bases). Trimming removed 3 bases from V and 5 bases from J, with 14 bases in between. The CDR3 loop spans 15 amino acids. Germline V lookup: CDR1 LGHNA, CDR2 YNFKEQ. CDR3 bases: TGTGCCAGCAGCCATAAATCGGACAGTCATCAGCCCCAGCATTTT. Its protein product is CASSHKSDSHQPQHF.

A few counts support this clonotype. J is TRBJ2-3 and V is TRBV2; TRBD1 agrees at 8 bases. Germline CDR1 and CDR2: SNHLY and FYNNEI. The CDR3 has 16 residues. J was trimmed by 1 base and V by 7 bases; bases with no gene match: 10. The CDR3 nucleotides are TGTGCCAGCACTATGCCTACGACAGGGGGCACAGATACGCAGTATTTT. Protein product: CASTMPTTGGTDTQYF.

This clonotype appeared a few times. J is TRBJ2-1 and V is TRBV30; 11 bases align to TRBD2. Germline V gives CDR1 GTSNPN, CDR2 SVGIG (reference sequence). With V trimmed by 3 bases and J by 2 bases, 9 bases remained unmatched. CDR3 length: 17 residues. The CDR3 reads CAWRGLAARATYNEQFF. The CDR3, as DNA: TGTGCCTGGAGGGGACTAGCGGCCCGGGCCACCTACAATGAGCAGTTCTTC. The variable domain in full, with the rest retrieved from reference TRBV30 and TRBJ2-1, is SQTIHQWPATLVQPVGSPLSLECTVEGTSNPNLYWYRQAAGRGLQLLFYSVGIGQISSEVPQNLSASRPQDRQFILSSKKLLLSDSGFYLCAWRGLAARATYNEQFFGPGTRLTVL.

This clonotype showed up just a few times. The J gene is TRBJ1-5, the V gene TRBV18; D is uncertain. There are 12 residues in the CDR3. Germline lookup yields CDR1 KGHSH and CDR2 LQKENI. V dropped 1 base and J dropped 8 bases, with 6 bases sitting between them. The DNA of the CDR3 is TGTGCCAGCTCACCACGTGGGGAGCCCCAGCATTTT. Translating gives CASSPRGEPQHF.

In this sample, this clonotype turned up a few times. This chain uses TRBV7-9 with TRBJ2-5, with 8 bases fitting TRBD2. The CDR3 is 12 amino acids. V was pared by 11 bases and J by 4 bases, with 6 bases of the junction left unmatched. CDR1 and CDR2 from the germline V gene are SEHNR and FQNEAQ (reference sequence). The DNA of the CDR3 is TGTGCCGCCACTCTAGCGGGAGAGACCCAGTACTTC. Protein product: CAATLAGETQYF.

The chain links TRBV10-3 to TRBJ2-2; a weak D match, TRBD1 (6 bases). Per germline, CDR1 ENHRY and CDR2 SYGVKD. The length of the CDR3 is 17 residues. Trimming took 10 bases from V and 2 from J, leaving 23 bases between them. The CDR3 spells CATSRPQDRLNTGELFF. The CDR3 DNA is TGTGCCACCTCCCGGCCTCAGGACAGACTAAACACCGGGGAGCTGTTTTTT.

J is TRBJ2-1 and V is TRBV10-3; 10 bases match TRBD2. The CDR3 is 15 residues long. The germline V gene has CDR1 ENHRY and CDR2 SYGVKD. Unmatched junction bases numbered 8, after V lost 8 bases and J lost 4 bases. The CDR3: CAISLAGESYNEQFF. The CDR3 nucleotides read TGTGCCATCTCCCTAGCGGGAGAGAGTTACAATGAGCAGTTCTTC.

This clonotype was seen a few times. The chain joins TRBV28 to TRBJ2-7, with 10 bases lining up with TRBD1. The ends lost 7 bases at V and 6 bases at J; junction bases unmatched: 9. The germline CDR1 and CDR2 sequences are MDHEN and SYDVKM. There are 14 residues in the CDR3. The CDR3 bases are TGTGCCAGCACCGACGGACAGGGGGTCCGCGAGCAGTACTTC. Residues: CASTDGQGVREQYF.

V usage is TRBV19 and J usage is TRBJ2-3; D unresolved. V gave up 3 bases and J gave up 4 bases, with 5 bases separating them. Germline V CDR1 and CDR2: LNHDA, SQIVND (reference sequence). CDR3 length: 12 amino acids. The CDR3 sequence is CASSMPADTQYF. CDR3 bases: TGTGCCAGTAGTATGCCTGCAGATACGCAGTATTTT. Complete variable domain (other parts from reference TRBV19 and TRBJ2-3): DGGITQSPKYLFRKEGQNVTLSCEQNLNHDAMYWYRQDPGQGLRLIYYSQIVNDFQKGDIAEGYSVSREKKESFPLTVTSAQKNPTAFYLCASSMPADTQYFGPGTRLTVL.

The V gene is TRBV18, the J gene TRBJ2-1; tentative D call: TRBD2 (5 bases). The ends were cut back, 3 bases at V and 2 bases at J, with 11 bases in the middle. The V gene's germline CDR1 is KGHSH and CDR2 LQKENI. CDR3 length equals 15 residues. CDR3 nucleotides: TGTGCCAGCTCACCTGTAGCGCCAACCTACAATGAGCAGTTCTTC. It is translated as CASSPVAPTYNEQFF.

The chain combines TRBV20-1 with TRBJ2-7, with 9 bases that match TRBD2. This CDR3 comprises 13 residues. J was trimmed by 6 bases and V by 6 bases; bases with no gene match: 9. CDR1 is DFQATT, CDR2 SNEGSKA, per germline (reference sequence). The CDR3 region is CSAHLAGMAEQYF. As DNA, the CDR3 is TGCAGTGCCCACCTAGCGGGAATGGCCGAGCAGTACTTC.

The chain employs TRBV28 and TRBJ2-7; 10 nucleotides line up with TRBD2. Trimming took 6 bases from V and 4 from J; bases not matched to a gene: 9. The CDR3 runs 15 residues. In germline, CDR1 is MDHEN, CDR2 SYDVKM. The chain's CDR3 is CASRTSSGSVYEQYF. The CDR3 region has the DNA TGTGCCAGCAGGACCTCTAGCGGGAGTGTTTACGAGCAGTACTTC.

The J gene is TRBJ1-1, the V gene TRBV20-1; D unclear. V shed 1 base and J shed 5 bases, with 11 bases lying between them. The CDR3 contains 13 residues. Germline V gene lookup returns CDR1 DFQATT and CDR2 SNEGSKA (reference sequence). CDR3 in DNA: TGCAGTGCTAGAGGGCGTGGTGGGACTGAAGCTTTCTTT. It codes for CSARGRGGTEAFF.

The chain employs TRBV5-1 and TRBJ2-6; D gene unclear. The V end lost 0 bases, the J end lost 2 bases, and 12 bases lay between the germline ends. The CDR3 extends over 17 amino acids. Germline V gene data show CDR1 as SGHRS and CDR2 as YFSETQ. The CDR3 protein is CASSLAPVGTGANVLTF. For the CDR3, the DNA is TGCGCCAGCAGCTTGGCACCAGTAGGGACTGGGGCCAACGTCCTGACTTTC.

This clonotype has more than one count but fewer than ten. The rearrangement links TRBV12-3 or TRBV12-4 to TRBJ2-5; the D gene is possibly TRBD2 (6 bases). There are 11 residues in the CDR3. Trimming took off 8 bases at V and 6 bases at J, with 10 bases between the two ends. The CDR3 spells CASQLAQTQYF. CDR3 in DNA: TGTGCCAGCCAACTAGCCCAGACCCAGTACTTC.

The chain recombines TRBV3-1 with TRBJ2-5, with TRBD1 matching over 8 bases. V trimming: 8 bases; J trimming: 2 bases; junction bases outside the gene matches: 4. Germline CDR1 LGHDT, CDR2 YNNKEL (reference sequence). CDR3 size: 13 residues. The CDR3 reads CASGDRQQETQYF. CDR3 nucleotides: TGTGCCAGCGGGGACAGGCAACAAGAGACCCAGTACTTC.

This clonotype has more than one count but fewer than ten. V is TRBV7-3 and J is TRBJ2-1; TRBD2 aligns across 11 bases. The CDR3 sequence is 16 residues long. Per the germline V gene, CDR1 is SGHTA and CDR2 is FQGTGA. V trimming: 5 bases; J trimming: 7 bases; junction bases outside the gene matches: 10. The CDR3, as DNA: TGTGCCAGCAGCACGTTCCTAGCGGGAGGTAGGAATGAGCAGTTCTTC. It specifies CASSTFLAGGRNEQFF.

This sequence joins TRBV7-2 and TRBJ2-7; 8 bases are a match to TRBD2. The J segment lost 2 bases and the V segment lost 3 bases, leaving 3 bases of the junction unmatched. The CDR3 is 14 amino acids. CDR1 is SGHTA, CDR2 FQGNSA, per germline. The CDR3 DNA is TGTGCCAGCAGCTTCCGGGAGGGGCCCTACGAGCAGTACTTC. It encodes CASSFREGPYEQYF.

The chain has TRBV29-1 and TRBJ2-5, with D perhaps matching TRBD2 (7 bases). The length of the CDR3 is 14 residues. Germline V CDR1 and CDR2: SQVTM, ANQGSEA. V was trimmed by 4 bases and J by 4 bases, leaving 16 bases between them. The CDR3 sequence: CSVAQGGGRETQYF. Written as DNA, the CDR3 is TGCAGCGTTGCCCAAGGGGGAGGGCGAGAGACCCAGTACTTC. Variable domain in full (rest from reference TRBV29-1 and TRBJ2-5): SAVISQKPSRDICQRGTSLTIQCQVDSQVTMMFWYRQQPGQSLTLIATANQGSEATYESGFVIDKFPISRPNLTFSTLTVSNMSPEDSSIYLCSVAQGGGRETQYFGPGTRLLVL.

This clonotype was picked up many times. The CDR3 DNA reads TGTGCCAGCAGTCGACGACAGGGGCGGCAGTTCTTC. Residues: CASSRRQGRQFF. The rearrangement uses TRBV7-8 and TRBJ2-1; 8 bases agree with TRBD1. CDR3 length: 12 residues. Germline-derived CDR1 and CDR2 are SGHVS and FQNEAQ. J gave up 12 bases and V 6 bases, and 7 bases lay outside the gene matches.

The chain has TRBV28 and TRBJ2-2, with 7 bases identical to TRBD2. Per germline, CDR1 MDHEN and CDR2 SYDVKM. The CDR3 extends over 14 amino acids. Germline trimming cut 5 bases from V and 5 bases from J; bases unmatched to any gene: 5. DNA of the CDR3: TGTGCCAGCAGTCCCTGGGGGGGGACCGGGGAGCTGTTTTTT. Encoded protein: CASSPWGGTGELFF.

The genes are TRBV6-6 and TRBJ1-5; unclear D gene. The CDR3 totals 12 residues. Germline lookup yields CDR1 MNHNY and CDR2 SVGAGI (reference sequence). Trimming left V 8 bases short and J 4 bases short, with 9 bases between. This chain's CDR3 is CASRVWNQPQHF. The CDR3 DNA is TGTGCCAGCCGGGTCTGGAATCAGCCCCAGCATTTT.

This clonotype was observed a few times. An end of the junction does not agree with germline; a read error may underlie this. The chain uses TRBV7-7 and TRBJ2-7; TRBD1 might be the D (6 bases). The germline CDR1 and CDR2 sequences are SSHAT and FNYEAQ (reference sequence). This CDR3 is built from 14 residues. The CDR3 sequence: CASSPRAGVGEQYF. The CDR3 bases are TGTGCTAGCAGCCCGCGGGCAGGGGTGGGCGAGCAGTACTTC.

This clonotype was detected only a few times. The chain couples TRBV24-1 to TRBJ2-3, with D uncertain. CDR3 length equals 13 residues. The V end lost 5 bases, the J end lost 0 bases, and 5 bases lay between the germline ends. Germline V gives CDR1 KGHDR, CDR2 SFDVKD. In nucleotides, the CDR3 is TGTGCCACCAGTGGGAACAGCACAGATACGCAGTATTTT. Amino acids: CATSGNSTDTQYF.

This chain uses TRBV7-8 with TRBJ2-7, with no clear D. V dropped 4 bases and J dropped 4 bases, with 8 bases sitting between them. CDR1 is SGHVS and CDR2 is FQNEAQ in the germline V gene. The CDR3 is made up of 12 amino acids. The CDR3 loop reads CASSSTQYEQYF. The CDR3 nucleotides are TGTGCCAGCAGCTCCACGCAATACGAGCAGTACTTC. The variable domain in full, completed from reference TRBV7-8 and TRBJ2-7, reads GAGVSQSPRYKVAKRGQDVALRCDPISGHVSLFWYQQALGQGPEFLTYFQNEAQLDKSGLPSDRFFAERPEGSVSTLKIQRTQQEDSAVYLCASSSTQYEQYFGPGTRLTVT.

This clonotype was picked up many times. The genes are TRBV27 and TRBJ2-1, with 16 nucleotides matching TRBD2. Unmatched junction bases numbered 5, after V lost 2 bases and J lost 7 bases. CDR1 and CDR2 (germline): MNHEY, SMNVEV (reference sequence). The CDR3 has 17 amino acids. In nucleotides, the CDR3 is TGTGCCAGCAGTTTAACCCCGGGACTAGCGGGAGGGAATGAGCAGTTCTTC. Translation: CASSLTPGLAGGNEQFF.